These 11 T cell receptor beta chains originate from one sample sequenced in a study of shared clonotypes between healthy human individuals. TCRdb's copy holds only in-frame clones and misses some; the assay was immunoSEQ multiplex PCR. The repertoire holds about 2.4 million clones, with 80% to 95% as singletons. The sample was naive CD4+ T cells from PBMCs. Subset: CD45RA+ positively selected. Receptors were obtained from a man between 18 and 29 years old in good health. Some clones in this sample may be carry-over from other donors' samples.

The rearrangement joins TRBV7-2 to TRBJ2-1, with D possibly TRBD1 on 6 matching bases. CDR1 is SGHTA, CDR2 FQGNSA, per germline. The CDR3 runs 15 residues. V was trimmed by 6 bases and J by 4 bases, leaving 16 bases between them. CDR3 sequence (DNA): TGTGCCAGCAGTTTTTCCCGGGACAAATACAATGAGCAGTTCTTC. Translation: CASSFSRDKYNEQFF.

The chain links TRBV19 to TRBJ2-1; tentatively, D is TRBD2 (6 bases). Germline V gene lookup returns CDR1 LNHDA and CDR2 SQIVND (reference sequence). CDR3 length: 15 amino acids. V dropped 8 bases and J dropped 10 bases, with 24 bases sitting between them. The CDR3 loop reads CASGRGLTALEEQFF. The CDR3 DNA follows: TGTGCCAGTGGACGGGGGTTAACAGCCCTAGAGGAGCAGTTCTTC.

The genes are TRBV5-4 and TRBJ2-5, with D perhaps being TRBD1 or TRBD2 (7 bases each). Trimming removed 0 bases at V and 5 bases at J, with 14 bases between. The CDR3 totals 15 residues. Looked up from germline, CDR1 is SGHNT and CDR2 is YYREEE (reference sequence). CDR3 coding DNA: TGTGCCAGCAGCTTGGGACAGGGAGGGTATGAGACCCAGTACTTC. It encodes CASSLGQGGYETQYF.

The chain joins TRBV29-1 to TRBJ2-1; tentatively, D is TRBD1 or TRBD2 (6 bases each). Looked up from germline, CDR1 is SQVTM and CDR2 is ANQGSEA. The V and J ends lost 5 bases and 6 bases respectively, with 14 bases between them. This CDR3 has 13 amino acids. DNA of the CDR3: TGCAGCGTTCTAGGGGGAGCGGGCAATGAGCAGTTCTTC. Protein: CSVLGGAGNEQFF.

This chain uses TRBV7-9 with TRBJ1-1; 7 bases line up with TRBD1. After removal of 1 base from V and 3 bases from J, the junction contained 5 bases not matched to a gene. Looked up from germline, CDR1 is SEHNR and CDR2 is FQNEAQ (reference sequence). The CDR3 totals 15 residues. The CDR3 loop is CASSLGAGGDTEAFF. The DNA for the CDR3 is TGTGCCAGCAGCTTAGGGGCAGGGGGAGACACTGAAGCTTTCTTT.

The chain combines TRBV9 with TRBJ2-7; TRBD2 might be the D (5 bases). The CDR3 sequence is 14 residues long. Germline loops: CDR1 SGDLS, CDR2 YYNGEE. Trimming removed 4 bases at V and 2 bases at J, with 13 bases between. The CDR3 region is CASSLSTGTYEQYF. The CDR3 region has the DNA TGTGCCAGCAGCCTCTCGACGGGGACCTACGAGCAGTACTTC.

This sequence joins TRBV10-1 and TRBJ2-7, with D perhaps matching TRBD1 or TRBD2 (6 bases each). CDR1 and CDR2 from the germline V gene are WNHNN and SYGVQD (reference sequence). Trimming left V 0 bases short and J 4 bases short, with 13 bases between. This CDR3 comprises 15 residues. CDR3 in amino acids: CASSESGGTPYEQYF. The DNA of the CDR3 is TGCGCCAGCAGTGAGTCTGGCGGGACACCTTACGAGCAGTACTTC.

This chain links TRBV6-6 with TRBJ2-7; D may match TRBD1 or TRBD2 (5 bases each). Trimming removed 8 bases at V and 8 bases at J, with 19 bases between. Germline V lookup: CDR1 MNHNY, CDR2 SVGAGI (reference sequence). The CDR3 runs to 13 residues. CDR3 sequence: CASLGTPDAKQYF. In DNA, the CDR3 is TGTGCCAGCCTCGGGACCCCGGATGCGAAGCAGTACTTC.

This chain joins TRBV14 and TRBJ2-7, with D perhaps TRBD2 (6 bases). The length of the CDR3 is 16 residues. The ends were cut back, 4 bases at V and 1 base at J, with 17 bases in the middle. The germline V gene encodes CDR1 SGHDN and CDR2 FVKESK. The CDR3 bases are TGTGCCAGCAGCCTCCCGAGGCGGGGTTTTTCCTACGAGCAGTACTTC. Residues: CASSLPRRGFSYEQYF. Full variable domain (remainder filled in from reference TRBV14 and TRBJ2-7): EAGVTQFPSHSVIEKGQTVTLRCDPISGHDNLYWYRRVMGKEIKFLLHFVKESKQDESGMPNNRFLAERTGGTYSTLKVQPAELEDSGVYFCASSLPRRGFSYEQYFGPGTRLTVT.

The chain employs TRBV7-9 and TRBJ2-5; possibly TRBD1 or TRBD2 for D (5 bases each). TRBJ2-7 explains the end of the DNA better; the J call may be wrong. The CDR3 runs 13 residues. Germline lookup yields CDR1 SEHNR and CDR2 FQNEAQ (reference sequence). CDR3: CASSQTGAYEQYF. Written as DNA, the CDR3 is TGTGCCAGCAGCCAAACCGGGGCATACGAGCAGTACTTC.

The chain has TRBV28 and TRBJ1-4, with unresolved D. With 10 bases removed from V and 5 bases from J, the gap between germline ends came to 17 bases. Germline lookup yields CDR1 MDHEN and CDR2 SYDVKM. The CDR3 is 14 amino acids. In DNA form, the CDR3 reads TGTGCCACCCTAGATTTCCTAGGGAATGAAAAACTGTTTTTT. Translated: CATLDFLGNEKLFF. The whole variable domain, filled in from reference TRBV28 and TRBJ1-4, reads DVKVTQSSRYLVKRTGEKVFLECVQDMDHENMFWYRQDPGLGLRLIYFSYDVKMKEKGDIPEGYSVSREKKERFSLILESASTNQTSMYLCATLDFLGNEKLFFGSGTQLSVL.